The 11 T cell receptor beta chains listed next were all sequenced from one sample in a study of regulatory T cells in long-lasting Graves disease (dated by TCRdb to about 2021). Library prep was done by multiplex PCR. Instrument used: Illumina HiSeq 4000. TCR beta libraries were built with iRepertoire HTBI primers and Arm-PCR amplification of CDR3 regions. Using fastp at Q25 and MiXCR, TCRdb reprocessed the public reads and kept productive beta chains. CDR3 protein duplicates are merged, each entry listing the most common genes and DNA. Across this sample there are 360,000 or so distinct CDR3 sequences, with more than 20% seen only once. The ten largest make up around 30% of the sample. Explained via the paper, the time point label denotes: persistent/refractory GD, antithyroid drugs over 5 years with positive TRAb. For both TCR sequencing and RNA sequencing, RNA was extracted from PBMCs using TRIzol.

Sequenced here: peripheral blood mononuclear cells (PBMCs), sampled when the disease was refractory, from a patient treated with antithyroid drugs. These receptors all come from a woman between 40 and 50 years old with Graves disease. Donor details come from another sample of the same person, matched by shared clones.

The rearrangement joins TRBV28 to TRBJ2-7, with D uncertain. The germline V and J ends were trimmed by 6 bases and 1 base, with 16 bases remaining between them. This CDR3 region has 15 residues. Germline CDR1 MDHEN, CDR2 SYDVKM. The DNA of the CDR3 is TGTGCCAGCAGCCTACCTGTGATTCAGTCCTACGAGCAGTACTTC. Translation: CASSLPVIQSYEQYF.

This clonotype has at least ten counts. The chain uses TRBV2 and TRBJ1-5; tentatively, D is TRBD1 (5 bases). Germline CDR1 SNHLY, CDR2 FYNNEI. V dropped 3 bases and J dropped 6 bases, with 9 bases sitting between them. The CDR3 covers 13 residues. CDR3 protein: CASSDREIQPQHF. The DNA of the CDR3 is TGTGCCAGCAGTGACAGGGAAATTCAGCCCCAGCATTTT.

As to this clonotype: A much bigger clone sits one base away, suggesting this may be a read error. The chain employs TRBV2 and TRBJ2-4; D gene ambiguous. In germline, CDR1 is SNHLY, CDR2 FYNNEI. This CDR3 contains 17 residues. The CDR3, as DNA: TGTACCAGCGCAAAGCCTCGGGTCTTACTAGCCAAAAACATTCAGTACTTC. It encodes CTSAKPRVLLAKNIQYF. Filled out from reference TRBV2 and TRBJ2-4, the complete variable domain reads EPEVTQTPSHQVTQMGQEVILRCVPISNHLYFYWYRQILGQKVEFLVSFYNNEISEKSEIFDDQFSVERPDGSNFTLKIRSTKLEDSAMYFCTSAKPRVLLAKNIQYFGAGTRLSVL.

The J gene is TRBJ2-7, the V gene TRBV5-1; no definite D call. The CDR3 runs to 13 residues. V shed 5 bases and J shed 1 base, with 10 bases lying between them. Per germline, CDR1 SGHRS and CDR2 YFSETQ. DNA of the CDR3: TGCGCCAGCAGGCGTCCAGGTTCCTACGAGCAGTACTTC. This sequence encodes CASRRPGSYEQYF. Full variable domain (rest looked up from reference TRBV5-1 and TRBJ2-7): KAGVTQTPRYLIKTRGQQVTLSCSPISGHRSVSWYQQTPGQGLQFLFEYFSETQRNKGNFPGRFSGRQFSNSRSEMNVSTLELGDSALYLCASRRPGSYEQYFGPGTRLTVT.

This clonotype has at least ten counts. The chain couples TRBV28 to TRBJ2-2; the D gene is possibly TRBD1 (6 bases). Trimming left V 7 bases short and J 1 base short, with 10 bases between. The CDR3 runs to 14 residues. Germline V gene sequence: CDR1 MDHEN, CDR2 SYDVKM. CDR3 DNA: TGTGCCAGCAAACCGGGACAGAACACCGGGGAGCTGTTTTTT. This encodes CASKPGQNTGELFF.

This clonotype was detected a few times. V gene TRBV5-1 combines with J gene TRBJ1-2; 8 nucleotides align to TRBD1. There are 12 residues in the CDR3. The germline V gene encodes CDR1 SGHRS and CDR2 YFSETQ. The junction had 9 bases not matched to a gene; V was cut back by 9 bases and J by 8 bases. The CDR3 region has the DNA TGCGCCACGACAGGGGACGGCCTCGGCTACACCTTC. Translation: CATTGDGLGYTF.

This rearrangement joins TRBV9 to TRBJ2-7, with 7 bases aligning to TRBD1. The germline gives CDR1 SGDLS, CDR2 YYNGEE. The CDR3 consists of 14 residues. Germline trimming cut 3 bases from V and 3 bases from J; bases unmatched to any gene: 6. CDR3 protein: CASSAQTGNYEQYF. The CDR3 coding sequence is TGTGCCAGCAGCGCCCAGACAGGGAACTACGAGCAGTACTTC.

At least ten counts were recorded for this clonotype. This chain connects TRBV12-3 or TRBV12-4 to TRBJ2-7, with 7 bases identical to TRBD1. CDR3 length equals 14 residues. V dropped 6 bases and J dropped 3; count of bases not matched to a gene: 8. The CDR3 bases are TGTGCCAGCAGCCGCCCGGGACAGTACTACGAGCAGTACTTC. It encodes CASSRPGQYYEQYF.

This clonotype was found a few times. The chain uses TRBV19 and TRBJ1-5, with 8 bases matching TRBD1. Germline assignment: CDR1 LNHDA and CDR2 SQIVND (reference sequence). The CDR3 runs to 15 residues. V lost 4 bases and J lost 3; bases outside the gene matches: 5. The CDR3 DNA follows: TGTGCCAGTAGTACGGGACAGGTCTTCAATCAGCCCCAGCATTTT. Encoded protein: CASSTGQVFNQPQHF.

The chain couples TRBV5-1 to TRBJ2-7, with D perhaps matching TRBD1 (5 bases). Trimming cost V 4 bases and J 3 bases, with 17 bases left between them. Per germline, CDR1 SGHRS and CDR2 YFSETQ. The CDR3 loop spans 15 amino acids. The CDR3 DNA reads TGCGCCAGCAGCCCTGACAGTACGGCTTACTACGAGCAGTACTTC. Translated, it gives CASSPDSTAYYEQYF. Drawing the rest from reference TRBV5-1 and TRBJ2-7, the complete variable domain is KAGVTQTPRYLIKTRGQQVTLSCSPISGHRSVSWYQQTPGQGLQFLFEYFSETQRNKGNFPGRFSGRQFSNSRSEMNVSTLELGDSALYLCASSPDSTAYYEQYFGPGTRLTVT.

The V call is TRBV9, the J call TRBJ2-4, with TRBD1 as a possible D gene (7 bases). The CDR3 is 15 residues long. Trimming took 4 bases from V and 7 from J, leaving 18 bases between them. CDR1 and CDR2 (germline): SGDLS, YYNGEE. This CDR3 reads CASSLGQGGINIQYF. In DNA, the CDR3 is TGTGCCAGCAGCCTAGGTCAGGGGGGTATTAACATTCAGTACTTC. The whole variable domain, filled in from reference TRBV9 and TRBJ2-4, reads DSGVTQTPKHLITATGQRVTLRCSPRSGDLSVYWYQQSLDQGLQFLIQYYNGEERAKGNILERFSAQQFPDLHSELNLSSLELGDSALYFCASSLGQGGINIQYFGAGTRLSVL.